This TCR beta chain was found in a study of cytomegalovirus exposure and HLA in healthy donors. In regard to this clone: No antigen is known for it.

General study findings and limits: Rare TCR sequences predominated, though certain public TCRs were found in many donors.

The PCR ran on 60 Vbeta and 13 Jbeta primers. Clones were sequenced by immunoSEQ multiplex PCR, and TCRdb holds only the in-frame ones, with some missing. This table holds some 190,000 clones, around nine tenths found once. This CDR3 has 13 residues. The V gene's germline CDR1 is LNHDA and CDR2 SQIVND (reference sequence). Trimming removed 6 bases from V and 1 base from J, with 8 bases in between. The V call is TRBV19, the J call TRBJ2-3; no clear D gene. The sequence derives from a young woman in good health and CMV-seronegative. Source material: PBMCs. The DNA for the CDR3 is TGTGCCAGTAGGAGAACAGGCACAGATACGCAGTATTTT. Protein: CASRRTGTDTQYF.